Following are 18 T cell receptor beta chains from one sample sequenced in a study of cytomegalovirus exposure and HLA in healthy donors. Primers: 60 Vbeta forward and 13 Jbeta reverse. Using immunoSEQ multiplex PCR, the repertoire was profiled, and TCRdb retains in-frame clones only, with some absent. The repertoire consists of 160,000 or so clones, with roughly 73% occurring once and the leading ten covering more than 1.1%. Specimen: PBMCs. These receptors all come from a woman in her 30s in good health and CMV-seronegative.

The chain is built from TRBV5-1 and TRBJ2-1; D possibly corresponds to TRBD2 (5 bases). Trimming cost V 2 bases and J 0 bases, with 9 bases left between them. This CDR3 has 15 residues. Germline V CDR1 and CDR2: SGHRS, YFSETQ. This chain's CDR3 is CASSLADPSYNEQFF. Here the CDR3 DNA reads TGCGCCAGCAGCTTAGCGGATCCCTCCTACAATGAGCAGTTCTTC.

The chain recombines TRBV30 with TRBJ1-6; D is ambiguous. The V gene's germline CDR1 is GTSNPN and CDR2 SVGIG (reference sequence). V lost 1 base and J lost 5, with 12 bases in between. The CDR3 has 15 residues. In DNA, the CDR3 is TGTGCCTGGAGTGGTACGGGGTTGGATAATTCACCCCTCCACTTT. This codes for CAWSGTGLDNSPLHF.

The V gene is TRBV5-1, the J gene TRBJ2-5, with 12 bases matching TRBD1. This CDR3 has 15 amino acids. V trimming: 5 bases; J trimming: 5 bases; junction bases outside the gene matches: 7. Per the germline V gene, CDR1 is SGHRS and CDR2 is YFSETQ. This chain's CDR3 is CASSSGTGGEETQYF. The CDR3 region has the DNA TGCGCCAGCAGTTCCGGGACAGGGGGCGAGGAGACCCAGTACTTC.

The CDR3, as DNA: TGTGCCTGGAGTGTAACTAGCGGGGGGGAGGAGCAGTACTTC. This sequence encodes CAWSVTSGGEEQYF. This sequence joins TRBV30 and TRBJ2-7; 13 nucleotides agree with TRBD2. J gave up 7 bases and V 0 bases, and 3 bases lay outside the gene matches. The CDR3 length is 14 residues. The germline gives CDR1 GTSNPN, CDR2 SVGIG (reference sequence).

J is TRBJ1-2 and V is TRBV28; tentative D call: TRBD1 (6 bases). V lost 6 bases, J lost 8 bases, and 13 bases lay in between. The CDR3 contains 12 residues. Germline V gives CDR1 MDHEN, CDR2 SYDVKM. The CDR3 nucleotides read TGTGCCAGCAGCTTGACAGGAGACGGCTACACCTTC. This encodes CASSLTGDGYTF.

The chain is built from TRBV13 and TRBJ1-4, with D unclear. This CDR3 region has 18 residues. The germline gives CDR1 PRHDT, CDR2 FYEKMQ (reference sequence). The V gene lost 6 bases and the J gene lost 2 bases, with 22 bases spanning the gap. In DNA, the CDR3 is TGTGCCAGCAGTTCTTACCGGACCCGTGGCGGGACTAATGAAAAACTGTTTTTT. It yields the protein CASSSYRTRGGTNEKLFF.

J is TRBJ1-1 and V is TRBV10-3; 9 bases fit TRBD1. Germline values: CDR1 ENHRY, CDR2 SYGVKD. This CDR3 is built from 15 residues. Trimming removed 10 bases from V and 0 bases from J; junction bases left unmatched: 9. The CDR3 protein is CATRQGDDMNTEAFF. The CDR3 nucleotides are TGTGCCACCCGACAGGGGGATGACATGAACACTGAAGCTTTCTTT.

The V and J genes are TRBV19 and TRBJ2-1; D remains ambiguous. Germline V gives CDR1 LNHDA, CDR2 SQIVND (reference sequence). The V gene lost 7 bases and the J gene lost 0 bases, with 7 bases spanning the gap. The CDR3 is 13 residues long. The CDR3 spells CASNPSSYNEQFF. The CDR3 coding sequence is TGTGCCAGTAACCCTAGCTCCTACAATGAGCAGTTCTTC. The full variable domain, rest sourced from reference TRBV19 and TRBJ2-1, is DGGITQSPKYLFRKEGQNVTLSCEQNLNHDAMYWYRQDPGQGLRLIYYSQIVNDFQKGDIAEGYSVSREKKESFPLTVTSAQKNPTAFYLCASNPSSYNEQFFGPGTRLTVL.

V and J are TRBV4-1 and TRBJ2-7; D possibly corresponds to TRBD1 (6 bases). This CDR3 spans 17 amino acids. The ends were cut back, 1 base at V and 6 bases at J, with 22 bases in the middle. CDR1 MGHRA and CDR2 YSYEKL come from the germline V gene. The chain's CDR3 is CASSQVVSLRGAAEQYF. For the CDR3, the DNA is TGCGCCAGCAGCCAAGTTGTTTCGCTCAGGGGCGCGGCCGAGCAGTACTTC.

This chain uses TRBV7-9 with TRBJ2-1, with D perhaps TRBD1 (5 bases). V dropped 2 bases and J dropped 1 base, with 12 bases sitting between them. Germline CDR1 SEHNR, CDR2 FQNEAQ (reference sequence). The CDR3 loop spans 16 amino acids. CDR3 DNA sequence: TGTGCCAGCAGCTTAAGTAGGGGTACTTCCTACAATGAGCAGTTCTTC. The encoded protein is CASSLSRGTSYNEQFF.

This clone has a handful of counts. The chain carries TRBV10-3 and TRBJ1-6; no firm D call. This CDR3 comprises 14 residues. Germline assignment: CDR1 ENHRY and CDR2 SYGVKD. Trimming left V 7 bases short and J 0 bases short, with 7 bases between. The CDR3 nucleotides read TGTGCCATCAAGCGGGACTCCTATAATTCACCCCTCCACTTT. Its translation: CAIKRDSYNSPLHF.

This clone was picked up one time. V is TRBV6-6 and J is TRBJ1-3, with D tentatively TRBD1 (6 bases). The V end lost 6 bases, the J end lost 4 bases, and 13 bases lay between the germline ends. The CDR3 is 14 amino acids. CDR1 and CDR2 from the germline V gene are MNHNY and SVGAGI (reference sequence). The CDR3 loop reads CASRAQGRGNTIYF. The DNA for the CDR3 is TGTGCCAGCAGGGCGCAGGGGCGCGGAAACACCATATATTTT.

V is TRBV7-9 and J is TRBJ2-2; perhaps TRBD1 as D (6 bases). This CDR3 spans 15 amino acids. Germline assignment: CDR1 SEHNR and CDR2 FQNEAQ (reference sequence). Trimming took off 3 bases at V and 4 bases at J, with 12 bases between the two ends. CDR3 loop: CASSFFQGLTGELFF. In DNA form, the CDR3 reads TGTGCCAGCAGCTTCTTCCAGGGGCTCACCGGGGAGCTGTTTTTT.

The chain employs TRBV11-3 and TRBJ2-1; D unresolved. V was trimmed by 1 base and J by 7 bases, leaving 8 bases between them. Germline V gives CDR1 SGHNT, CDR2 YENEEA. The CDR3 is 13 residues long. This chain's CDR3 is CASSLGRWNEQFF. The CDR3 DNA reads TGTGCCAGCAGCTTAGGCCGGTGGAATGAGCAGTTCTTC.

J is TRBJ1-5 and V is TRBV11-3; 7 bases agree with TRBD1. V shed 1 base and J 5 bases; nucleotides not matched to a gene: 17. This CDR3 has 19 residues. Germline CDR1 is SGHNT and CDR2 is YENEEA. The CDR3 region has the DNA TGTGCCAGCAGCTTAGTTGTGACAGGGTATAGTTGTGTATATCAGCCCCAGCATTTT. Translation gives CASSLVVTGYSCVYQPQHF. The full variable domain, with the rest looked up from reference TRBV11-3 and TRBJ1-5, is EAGVVQSPRYKIIEKKQPVAFWCNPISGHNTLYWYLQNLGQGPELLIRYENEEAVDDSQLPKDRFSAERLKGVDSTLKIQPAELGDSAVYLCASSLVVTGYSCVYQPQHFGDGTRLSIL.

The rearrangement joins TRBV2 to TRBJ2-5; a weak D match, TRBD1 (6 bases). The V and J ends lost 8 bases and 5 bases respectively, with 12 bases between them. The germline CDR1 and CDR2 sequences are SNHLY and FYNNEI. The CDR3 totals 12 residues. CDR3 protein: CASVARGETQYF. The CDR3 DNA reads TGTGCCAGCGTAGCTAGGGGGGAGACCCAGTACTTC.

V and J are TRBV19 and TRBJ1-2; D gene unclear. The V end was cut by 2 bases, the J end by 0 bases, with 10 bases between. Per the germline V gene, CDR1 is LNHDA and CDR2 is SQIVND (reference sequence). This CDR3 has 15 amino acids. The CDR3 is CASSIYQKTNYGYTF. CDR3 nucleotide sequence: TGTGCCAGTAGTATATACCAGAAAACTAACTATGGCTACACCTTC.

V usage is TRBV5-6 and J usage is TRBJ1-3; D is undetermined. The CDR3 covers 15 residues. With 5 bases removed from V and 4 bases from J, the gap between germline ends came to 16 bases. Germline V gene lookup returns CDR1 SGHDT and CDR2 YYEEEE. CDR3 in amino acids: CASRTGFSSGNTIYF. Written as DNA, the CDR3 is TGTGCCAGCAGAACGGGATTTAGCTCAGGAAACACCATATATTTT.